The 27 T cell receptor beta chains below come from one sample, sequenced in a study of T-cell memory formation after mild COVID-19. Each CDR3 protein is one row after TCRdb ran MiXCR on the 5' RACE reads. Of 140,000 to 150,000 distinct CDR3 sequences listed, under 25% were seen once; the top ten hold around 2%. Material: PBMCs or a T cell subset sorted from them (not recorded which). The receptors derive from an adult woman who had mild COVID-19 (a few samples of this study predate the infection). Cell type and time point are not known.

This clonotype was picked up a small number of times. V is TRBV20-1 and J is TRBJ2-2, with D hard to call. V shed 2 bases and J shed 3 bases, with 4 bases lying between them. The CDR3 consists of 12 residues. Per germline, CDR1 DFQATT and CDR2 SNEGSKA (reference sequence). CDR3 nucleotides: TGCAGTGCTAGAAGGCACACCGGGGAGCTGTTTTTT. It yields the protein CSARRHTGELFF.

The chain employs TRBV5-1 and TRBJ2-7; tentatively, D is TRBD1 (5 bases). Germline loops: CDR1 SGHRS, CDR2 YFSETQ. The V end lost 0 bases, the J end lost 6 bases, and 16 bases lay between the germline ends. The CDR3 runs 15 residues. The CDR3 sequence: CASSLGPRAPGEQYF. CDR3 bases: TGCGCCAGCAGCTTGGGTCCCAGGGCTCCAGGCGAGCAGTACTTC.

This chain joins TRBV6-1 and TRBJ2-2; TRBD1 aligns across 8 bases. The CDR3 extends over 16 amino acids. Losses at the gene ends were 7 bases for V and 4 bases for J; bases not matched to a gene: 11. In germline, CDR1 is MNHNS, CDR2 SASEGT. CDR3 residues: CASTSGGQGLTGELFF. The CDR3 nucleotides read TGTGCCAGCACCTCAGGTGGACAGGGTCTCACCGGGGAGCTGTTTTTT.

The V call is TRBV12-3 or TRBV12-4, the J call TRBJ2-5; no clear D gene. The germline V and J ends were trimmed by 6 bases and 5 bases, with 10 bases remaining between them. The CDR3 has 12 residues. This CDR3 reads CASRGIGETQYF. For the CDR3, the DNA is TGTGCCAGCAGGGGAATAGGGGAGACCCAGTACTTC.

This clonotype was counted between two and nine times. This chain links TRBV7-3 with TRBJ2-1; D gene ambiguous. CDR1 and CDR2 from the germline V gene are SGHTA and FQGTGA. This CDR3 contains 15 residues. V lost 2 bases to trimming and J lost 0 bases, with 8 bases between them. The CDR3 loop reads CASSLGQASYNEQFF. The CDR3 region has the DNA TGTGCCAGCAGCTTAGGGCAAGCCTCCTACAATGAGCAGTTCTTC.

This clonotype came up many times. The rearrangement links TRBV5-1 to TRBJ2-1; the match to TRBD2 covers 9 bases. In germline, CDR1 is SGHRS, CDR2 YFSETQ. The CDR3 covers 14 residues. V trimming: 5 bases; J trimming: 7 bases; junction bases outside the gene matches: 7. CDR3 residues: CASRGLAGTNEQFF. The CDR3 nucleotides read TGCGCCAGCAGAGGGCTAGCGGGAACGAATGAGCAGTTCTTC.

The V and J genes are TRBV10-3 and TRBJ2-3; maybe TRBD2 (5 bases). V was clipped by 6 bases and J by 0 bases, with 16 bases between them. There are 16 residues in the CDR3. Germline CDR1 and CDR2: ENHRY and SYGVKD. The CDR3 nucleotides read TGTGCCATCAGCCAGCGGTCGGGGTTTAGCACAGATACGCAGTATTTT. Translation: CAISQRSGFSTDTQYF.

The chain employs TRBV5-5 and TRBJ1-1, with 7 bases identical to TRBD1. CDR1 is SGHKS, CDR2 YYEKEE, per germline (reference sequence). This CDR3 is 15 amino acids long. V lost 2 bases, J lost 3 bases, and 7 bases stayed unmatched. CDR3 region: CASSLRDRGYTEAFF. In DNA, the CDR3 is TGTGCCAGCAGCTTACGGGACAGAGGTTACACTGAAGCTTTCTTT.

The chain carries TRBV6-1 and TRBJ2-3; possible D gene TRBD2, 7 bases. Per germline, CDR1 MNHNS and CDR2 SASEGT. The germline V and J ends were trimmed by 2 bases and 1 base, with 10 bases remaining between them. This CDR3 region has 15 residues. CDR3 region: CASSEQGGGTDTQYF. The DNA of the CDR3 is TGTGCCAGCAGTGAACAAGGGGGGGGCACAGATACGCAGTATTTT.

V usage is TRBV7-3 and J usage is TRBJ2-3, with D maybe TRBD2 (5 bases). V lost 5 bases and J lost 0, with 15 bases in between. This CDR3 has 16 residues. In germline, CDR1 is SGHTA, CDR2 FQGTGA. The CDR3 region is CASSLRGGGSTDTQYF. In DNA, the CDR3 is TGTGCCAGCAGCCTCCGGGGTGGCGGGAGCACAGATACGCAGTATTTT.

This clonotype was seen a few times. The V and J genes are TRBV7-2 and TRBJ2-3; D gene unclear. The CDR3 contains 14 residues. V gave up 1 base and J gave up 7 bases, with 12 bases separating them. The germline V gene encodes CDR1 SGHTA and CDR2 FQGNSA. As DNA, the CDR3 is TGTGCCAGCAGCTTAGGGACCAAAGGGAATACGCAGTATTTT. Translation gives CASSLGTKGNTQYF.

This clonotype was detected only a few times. This rearrangement joins TRBV10-3 to TRBJ1-1; D might be TRBD1 (6 bases). V lost 8 bases, J lost 7 bases, and 23 bases lay in between. This CDR3 contains 15 residues. CDR1 is ENHRY, CDR2 SYGVKD, per germline. The CDR3 is CAIRGIGGMGLEAFF. CDR3 DNA sequence: TGTGCCATCCGCGGGATAGGGGGAATGGGGCTTGAAGCTTTCTTT.

The chain employs TRBV6-5 and TRBJ2-7; possible D gene TRBD2, 5 bases. V lost 2 bases, J lost 4 bases, and 12 bases lay in between. Germline V gene lookup returns CDR1 MNHEY and CDR2 SVGAGI. The CDR3 is 14 residues long. Here the CDR3 reads CASSYTRDSYEQYF. In nucleotides, the CDR3 is TGTGCCAGCAGTTACACCCGGGATTCATACGAGCAGTACTTC.

This rearrangement joins TRBV15 to TRBJ2-7; 7 nucleotides match TRBD1. Germline V gives CDR1 LNHNV, CDR2 YYDKDF (reference sequence). With 2 bases clipped from V and 2 bases from J, the junction kept 6 bases outside the gene matches. This CDR3 has 15 residues. The CDR3 bases are TGTGCCACCAGCAGATCAGGGGGTAGCACCTACGAGCAGTACTTC. The encoded protein is CATSRSGGSTYEQYF.

The table lists this clonotype with a few counts. The chain uses TRBV7-2 and TRBJ2-5; D ambiguous. This CDR3 has 15 amino acids. V lost 1 base to trimming and J lost 4 bases, with 13 bases between them. Germline V gives CDR1 SGHTA, CDR2 FQGNSA. The CDR3 sequence is CASSLDQGSIETQYF. The CDR3 nucleotides are TGTGCCAGCAGCTTAGATCAAGGTAGCATAGAGACCCAGTACTTC.

This clonotype was recorded a few times. CDR3 DNA: TGTGCCAGCAGTTTGGGGGGACGGGAGGCTTTCTTT. Its protein product is CASSLGGREAFF. The chain is built from TRBV12-3 or TRBV12-4 and TRBJ1-1; TRBD1 is a possible D gene (5 bases). CDR3 length: 12 residues. Trimming took off 3 bases at V and 11 bases at J, with 13 bases between the two ends.

The V gene is TRBV6-6, the J gene TRBJ1-1; 8 positions agree with TRBD1. The CDR3 spans 15 residues. Trimming cost V 5 bases and J 3 bases; bases outside gene matches: 8. Germline CDR1 is MNHNY and CDR2 is SVGAGI (reference sequence). The CDR3 DNA is TGTGCCAGCAGTGGAGACAGGGGTGTTCACACTGAAGCTTTCTTT. It specifies CASSGDRGVHTEAFF.

This clonotype has just a few counts. The chain is built from TRBV27 and TRBJ1-1, with D unclear. CDR1 is MNHEY, CDR2 SMNVEV, per germline (reference sequence). CDR3 length: 12 residues. Between the trimmed V and J ends, which lost 7 bases and 9 bases, there was a span of 15 bases. The CDR3 loop reads CASKGLEAKAFF. The DNA for the CDR3 is TGTGCCAGCAAAGGGTTGGAAGCGAAAGCTTTCTTT.

This clonotype showed up just a few times. The V gene is TRBV6-5, the J gene TRBJ2-2; D remains ambiguous. The CDR3 is 12 residues long. V was shortened by 6 bases and J by 8 bases, with 10 bases between the two germline ends. Germline V lookup: CDR1 MNHEY, CDR2 SVGAGI. The CDR3 loop reads CASSARIGELFF. The CDR3 DNA sequence: TGTGCCAGCAGCGCAAGAATAGGGGAGCTGTTTTTT.

This clonotype came up a few times. V gene TRBV6-5 combines with J gene TRBJ1-1; D is uncertain. The germline CDR1 and CDR2 sequences are MNHEY and SVGAGI. CDR3 length: 16 amino acids. Trimming shortened V by 0 bases and J by 2 bases, and 13 bases separated the two germline ends. This CDR3 reads CASSYSLGFGNTEAFF. The CDR3 DNA is TGTGCCAGCAGTTACTCGCTGGGTTTCGGTAACACTGAAGCTTTCTTT.

The V and J genes are TRBV20-1 and TRBJ2-1, with 10 bases lining up with TRBD2. Germline assignment: CDR1 DFQATT and CDR2 SNEGSKA (reference sequence). This CDR3 spans 14 amino acids. V shed 7 bases and J 0 bases; nucleotides not matched to a gene: 3. The chain's CDR3 is CSVWTSGSYNEQFF. In DNA form, the CDR3 reads TGCAGTGTCTGGACTAGCGGCTCCTACAATGAGCAGTTCTTC.

This clonotype was seen repeatedly, ten times or more. The rearrangement joins TRBV9 to TRBJ1-5, with D possibly being TRBD1 (6 bases). The CDR3 is made up of 15 amino acids. Germline V CDR1 and CDR2: SGDLS, YYNGEE. Trimming stripped 2 bases from V and 1 base from J, with 10 bases between. CDR3 in amino acids: CASSVSGASNQPQHF. In DNA form, the CDR3 reads TGTGCCAGCAGCGTTTCAGGGGCGAGCAATCAGCCCCAGCATTTT.

V is TRBV20-1 and J is TRBJ2-7, with 7 bases fitting TRBD2. CDR1 and CDR2 (germline): DFQATT, SNEGSKA (reference sequence). V trimming: 6 bases; J trimming: 5 bases; junction bases outside the gene matches: 7. The CDR3 spans 12 residues. The CDR3 DNA is TGCAGTGCCCTTGGGACTAACCACGAGCAGTACTTC. Translated: CSALGTNHEQYF.

The V gene is TRBV12-3 or TRBV12-4, the J gene TRBJ2-2; TRBD2 matches 7 bases. V lost 6 bases and J lost 3; bases outside the gene matches: 4. This CDR3 is built from 14 residues. In DNA, the CDR3 is TGTGCCAGCAGAGGAGCGGGATACACCGGGGAGCTGTTTTTT. Translating it yields CASRGAGYTGELFF.

This clonotype was seen a few times. This chain links TRBV6-5 with TRBJ1-6, with no clear D. This CDR3 contains 12 residues. Trimming cost V 8 bases and J 6 bases, with 8 bases left between them. Germline V gene data show CDR1 as MNHEY and CDR2 as SVGAGI. DNA of the CDR3: TGTGCCAGCCGACCTACTAATTCACCCCTCCACTTT. It is translated as CASRPTNSPLHF.

This clonotype occurred a few times. The chain uses TRBV7-9 and TRBJ2-3; 8 bases agree with TRBD2. This CDR3 region has 18 residues. The germline gives CDR1 SEHNR, CDR2 FQNEAQ (reference sequence). The trim removed 4 bases at V and 0 bases at J, leaving 12 bases unmatched. CDR3 sequence (DNA): TGTGCCAGCAGCTCCCGGGGGGGAGGGCCAACTAGCACAGATACGCAGTATTTT. This translates into CASSSRGGGPTSTDTQYF. Full variable domain (rest looked up from reference TRBV7-9 and TRBJ2-3): DTGVSQNPRHKITKRGQNVTFRCDPISEHNRLYWYRQTLGQGPEFLTYFQNEAQLEKSRLLSDRFSAERPKGSFSTLEIQRTEQGDSAMYLCASSSRGGGPTSTDTQYFGPGTRLTVL.

The chain is built from TRBV7-2 and TRBJ2-1; tentative D call: TRBD2 (6 bases). CDR1 SGHTA and CDR2 FQGNSA come from the germline V gene. The V and J ends lost 1 base and 7 bases respectively, with 17 bases between them. The CDR3 runs to 16 residues. CDR3 sequence: CASSLGGSGGLNEQFF. The CDR3 DNA sequence: TGTGCCAGCAGCTTAGGGGGTAGCGGCGGACTAAATGAGCAGTTCTTC.